Shown below are 3 T cell receptor beta chains from a single sample sequenced in a study of read filtering for tumor transcriptome and immune sequencing. From 400 to 450 ng of RNA, a library with molecular barcoded alpha/delta and beta/gamma adaptors was made. One entry per CDR3 protein results from TCRdb running MiXCR on the reads. The data hold tens of thousands of distinct CDR3 sequences, with about a fifth observed a single time. Material for sequencing was a population of CD138-negative cells sorted from bone marrow. The receptors were gathered from a donor older than 35 with multiple myeloma.

This clonotype was seen a single time. Possible read error: a much larger clone is one base away. V and J are TRBV29-1 and TRBJ2-5; 7 bases agree with TRBD1. The germline V gene has CDR1 SQVTM and CDR2 ANQGSEA. Trimming at V came to 3 bases and at J to 13 bases, leaving 2 bases not matched to a gene. The CDR3 is 9 amino acids. The CDR3 reads CSVEGDRYF. CDR3 nucleotide sequence: TGCAGCGTTGAGGGGGACAGGTACTTC.

This clonotype was counted ten times or more. The rearrangement uses TRBV7-8 and TRBJ2-7, with 9 bases aligning to TRBD1. The V gene end was trimmed by 3 bases and the J gene end by 5 bases; junction bases not matched to a gene: 8. The CDR3 totals 15 residues. Germline lookup yields CDR1 SGHVS and CDR2 FQNEAQ. The CDR3 loop is CASSFRRTGAHEQYF. The CDR3 coding sequence is TGTGCCAGCAGCTTTCGCCGGACAGGGGCCCACGAGCAGTACTTC.

In its sample, this clonotype was seen many times. The limits of the CDR3 on the DNA are not certain, so only TCRdb's listed CDR3 is given. The CDR3: CASSSGTGLWIRSIF. The chain couples TRBV5-1 to TRBJ2-3; TRBD1 is the table's D call, not checked against the DNA. The CDR3 sequence runs 15 residues, both termini included. CDR1 is SGHRS, CDR2 YFSETQ, per germline.